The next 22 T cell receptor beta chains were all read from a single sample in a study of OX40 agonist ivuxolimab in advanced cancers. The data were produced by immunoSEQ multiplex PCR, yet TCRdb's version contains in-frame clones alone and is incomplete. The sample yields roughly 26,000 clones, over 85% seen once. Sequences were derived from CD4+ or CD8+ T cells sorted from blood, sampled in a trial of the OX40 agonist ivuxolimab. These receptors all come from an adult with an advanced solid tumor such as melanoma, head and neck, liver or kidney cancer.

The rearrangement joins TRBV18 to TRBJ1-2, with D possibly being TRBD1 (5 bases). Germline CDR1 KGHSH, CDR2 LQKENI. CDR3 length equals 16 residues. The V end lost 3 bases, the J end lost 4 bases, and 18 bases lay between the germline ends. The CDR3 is CASSPARQNGVYGYTF. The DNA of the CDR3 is TGTGCCAGCTCACCTGCCCGACAGAACGGGGTCTATGGCTACACCTTC.

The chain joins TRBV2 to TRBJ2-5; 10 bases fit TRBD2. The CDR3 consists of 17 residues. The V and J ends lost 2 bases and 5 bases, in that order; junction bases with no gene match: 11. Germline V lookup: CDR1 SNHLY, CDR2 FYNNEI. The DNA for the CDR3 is TGTGCCAGCAGTGAACGTCTAGCGGGAGATTTCGGGGAGACCCAGTACTTC. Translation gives CASSERLAGDFGETQYF.

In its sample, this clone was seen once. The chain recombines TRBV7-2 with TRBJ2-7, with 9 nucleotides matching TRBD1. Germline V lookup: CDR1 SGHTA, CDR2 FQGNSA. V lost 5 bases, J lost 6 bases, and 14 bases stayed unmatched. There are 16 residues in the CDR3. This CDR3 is CASSTQTGTGSLEQYF. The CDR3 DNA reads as TGTGCCAGCAGCACCCAAACCGGGACAGGGTCCCTCGAGCAGTACTTC.

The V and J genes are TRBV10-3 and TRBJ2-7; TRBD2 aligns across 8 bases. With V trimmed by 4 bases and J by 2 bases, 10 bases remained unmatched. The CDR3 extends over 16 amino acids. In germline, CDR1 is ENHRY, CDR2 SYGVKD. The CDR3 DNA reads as TGTGCCATCAGTGGCCCAAGCGGGGGATCAACCTACGAGCAGTACTTC. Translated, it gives CAISGPSGGSTYEQYF.

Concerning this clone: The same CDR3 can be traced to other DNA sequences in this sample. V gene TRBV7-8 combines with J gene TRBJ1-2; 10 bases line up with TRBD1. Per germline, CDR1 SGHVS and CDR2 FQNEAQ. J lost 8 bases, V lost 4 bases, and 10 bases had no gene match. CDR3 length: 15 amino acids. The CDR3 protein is CASSWGRTGGSGYTF. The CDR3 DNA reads TGTGCCAGCAGCTGGGGGCGGACAGGGGGGAGCGGCTACACCTTC. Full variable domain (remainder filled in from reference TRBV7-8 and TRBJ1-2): GAGVSQSPRYKVAKRGQDVALRCDPISGHVSLFWYQQALGQGPEFLTYFQNEAQLDKSGLPSDRFFAERPEGSVSTLKIQRTQQEDSAVYLCASSWGRTGGSGYTFGSGTRLTVV.

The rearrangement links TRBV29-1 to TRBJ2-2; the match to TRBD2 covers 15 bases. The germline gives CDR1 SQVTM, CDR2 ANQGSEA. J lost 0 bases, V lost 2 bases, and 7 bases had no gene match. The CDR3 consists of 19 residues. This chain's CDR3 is CSVESGTSGGTANTGELFF. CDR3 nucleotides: TGCAGCGTTGAATCTGGGACTAGCGGGGGGACTGCGAACACCGGGGAGCTGTTTTTT.

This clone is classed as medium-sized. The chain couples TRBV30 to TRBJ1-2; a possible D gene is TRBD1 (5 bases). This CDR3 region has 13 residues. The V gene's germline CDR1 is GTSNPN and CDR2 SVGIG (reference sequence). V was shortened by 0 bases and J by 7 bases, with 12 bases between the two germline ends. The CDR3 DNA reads TGTGCCTGGAGTGTAGAGGGGATCTTTGGCTACACCTTC. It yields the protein CAWSVEGIFGYTF.

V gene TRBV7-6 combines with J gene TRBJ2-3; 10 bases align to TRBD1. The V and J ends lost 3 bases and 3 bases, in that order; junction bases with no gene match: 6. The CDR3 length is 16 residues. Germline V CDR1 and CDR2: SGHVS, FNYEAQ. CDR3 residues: CASSLGTGESTDTQYF. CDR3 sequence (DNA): TGTGCCAGCAGCTTGGGGACAGGGGAGAGTACAGATACGCAGTATTTT.

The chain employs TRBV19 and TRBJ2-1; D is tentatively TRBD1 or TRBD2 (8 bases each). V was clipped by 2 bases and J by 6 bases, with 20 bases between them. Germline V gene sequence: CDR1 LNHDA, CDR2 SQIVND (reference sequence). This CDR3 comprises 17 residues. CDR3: CASSILGGDRMFNEQFF. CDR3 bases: TGTGCCAGTAGTATACTCGGGGGGGACAGGATGTTCAATGAGCAGTTCTTC.

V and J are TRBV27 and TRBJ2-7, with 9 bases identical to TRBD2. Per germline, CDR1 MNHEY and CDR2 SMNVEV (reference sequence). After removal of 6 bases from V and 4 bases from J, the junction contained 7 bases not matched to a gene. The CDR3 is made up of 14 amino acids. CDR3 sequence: CASSYSGRGYEQYF. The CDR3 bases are TGTGCCAGCAGCTATAGCGGGAGAGGTTACGAGCAGTACTTC.

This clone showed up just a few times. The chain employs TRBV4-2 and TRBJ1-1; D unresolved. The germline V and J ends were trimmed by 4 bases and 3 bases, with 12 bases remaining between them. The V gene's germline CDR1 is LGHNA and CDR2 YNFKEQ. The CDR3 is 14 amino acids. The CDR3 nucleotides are TGTGCCAGCAGCCCCCGGGGAGGGTACACTGAAGCTTTCTTT. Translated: CASSPRGGYTEAFF.

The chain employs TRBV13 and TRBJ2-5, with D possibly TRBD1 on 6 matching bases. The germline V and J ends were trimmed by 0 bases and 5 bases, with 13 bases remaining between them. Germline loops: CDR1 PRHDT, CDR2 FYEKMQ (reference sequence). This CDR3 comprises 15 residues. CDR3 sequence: CASSLGTGNWETQYF. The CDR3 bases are TGTGCCAGCAGCTTAGGGACAGGAAACTGGGAGACCCAGTACTTC.

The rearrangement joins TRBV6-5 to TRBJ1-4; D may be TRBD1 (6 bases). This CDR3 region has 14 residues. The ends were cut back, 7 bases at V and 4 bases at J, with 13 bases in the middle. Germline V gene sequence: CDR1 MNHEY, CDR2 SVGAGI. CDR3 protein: CASMQGQGNEKLFF. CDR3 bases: TGTGCCAGCATGCAGGGGCAGGGTAATGAAAAACTGTTTTTT.

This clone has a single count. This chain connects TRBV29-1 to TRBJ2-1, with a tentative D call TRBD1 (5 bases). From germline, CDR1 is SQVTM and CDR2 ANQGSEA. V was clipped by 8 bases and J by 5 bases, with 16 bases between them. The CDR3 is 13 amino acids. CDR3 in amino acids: CSLADRENNEQFF. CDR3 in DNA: TGCAGCCTTGCTGACAGAGAAAACAATGAGCAGTTCTTC.

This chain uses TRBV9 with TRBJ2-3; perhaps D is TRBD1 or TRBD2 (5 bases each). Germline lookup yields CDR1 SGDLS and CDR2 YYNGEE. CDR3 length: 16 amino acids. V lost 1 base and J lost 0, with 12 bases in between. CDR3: CASSVINGASTDTQYF. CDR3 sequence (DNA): TGTGCCAGCAGCGTAATCAACGGGGCTAGCACAGATACGCAGTATTTT.

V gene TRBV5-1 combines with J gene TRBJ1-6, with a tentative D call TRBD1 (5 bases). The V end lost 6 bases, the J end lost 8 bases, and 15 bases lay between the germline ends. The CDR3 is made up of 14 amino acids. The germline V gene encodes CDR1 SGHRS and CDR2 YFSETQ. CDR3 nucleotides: TGCGCCAGCAACCAGGGTATTGAGGATTCACCCCTCCACTTT. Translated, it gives CASNQGIEDSPLHF.

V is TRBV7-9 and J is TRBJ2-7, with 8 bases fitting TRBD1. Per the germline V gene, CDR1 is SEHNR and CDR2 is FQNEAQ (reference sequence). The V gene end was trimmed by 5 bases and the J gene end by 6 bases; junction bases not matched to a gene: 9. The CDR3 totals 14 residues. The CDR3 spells CASSGGTGLLEQYF. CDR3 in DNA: TGTGCCAGCAGCGGTGGGACAGGCCTCCTCGAGCAGTACTTC.

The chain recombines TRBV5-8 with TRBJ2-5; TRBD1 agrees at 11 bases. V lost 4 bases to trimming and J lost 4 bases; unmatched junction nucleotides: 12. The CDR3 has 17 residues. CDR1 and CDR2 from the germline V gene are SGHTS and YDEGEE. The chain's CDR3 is CASSPRGSDRGRETQYF. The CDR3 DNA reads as TGTGCCAGCAGCCCCAGGGGATCGGACAGGGGGCGAGAGACCCAGTACTTC. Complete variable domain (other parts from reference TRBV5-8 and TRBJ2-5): EAGVTQSPTHLIKTRGQQATLRCSPISGHTSVYWYQQALGLGLQFLLWYDEGEERNRGNFPPRFSGRQFPNYSSELNVNALELEDSALYLCASSPRGSDRGRETQYFGPGTRLLVL.

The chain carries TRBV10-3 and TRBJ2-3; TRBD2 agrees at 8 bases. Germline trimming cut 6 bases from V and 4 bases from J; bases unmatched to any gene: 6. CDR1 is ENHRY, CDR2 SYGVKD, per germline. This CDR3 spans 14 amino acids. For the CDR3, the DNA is TGTGCCATCAGCACGGGAGGGTTTGCAGATACGCAGTATTTT. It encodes CAISTGGFADTQYF.

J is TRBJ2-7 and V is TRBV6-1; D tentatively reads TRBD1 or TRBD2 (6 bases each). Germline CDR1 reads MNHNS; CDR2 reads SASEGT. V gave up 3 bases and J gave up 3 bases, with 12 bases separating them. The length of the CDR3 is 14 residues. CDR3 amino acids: CASSDGGGNYEQYF. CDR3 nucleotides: TGTGCCAGCAGTGATGGAGGGGGGAACTACGAGCAGTACTTC.

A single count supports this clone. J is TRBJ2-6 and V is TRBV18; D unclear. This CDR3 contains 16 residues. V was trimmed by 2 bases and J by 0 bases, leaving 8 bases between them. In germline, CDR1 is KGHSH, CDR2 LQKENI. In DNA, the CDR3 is TGTGCCAGCTCACCAGGACGGATCTCTGGGGCCAACGTCCTGACTTTC. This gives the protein CASSPGRISGANVLTF.

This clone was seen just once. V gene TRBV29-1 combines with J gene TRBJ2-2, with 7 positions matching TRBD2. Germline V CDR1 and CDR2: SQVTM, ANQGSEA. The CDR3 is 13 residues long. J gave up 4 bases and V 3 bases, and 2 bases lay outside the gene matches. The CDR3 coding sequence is TGCAGCGTTGAGTGGGAGGGCACCGGGGAGCTGTTTTTT. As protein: CSVEWEGTGELFF.